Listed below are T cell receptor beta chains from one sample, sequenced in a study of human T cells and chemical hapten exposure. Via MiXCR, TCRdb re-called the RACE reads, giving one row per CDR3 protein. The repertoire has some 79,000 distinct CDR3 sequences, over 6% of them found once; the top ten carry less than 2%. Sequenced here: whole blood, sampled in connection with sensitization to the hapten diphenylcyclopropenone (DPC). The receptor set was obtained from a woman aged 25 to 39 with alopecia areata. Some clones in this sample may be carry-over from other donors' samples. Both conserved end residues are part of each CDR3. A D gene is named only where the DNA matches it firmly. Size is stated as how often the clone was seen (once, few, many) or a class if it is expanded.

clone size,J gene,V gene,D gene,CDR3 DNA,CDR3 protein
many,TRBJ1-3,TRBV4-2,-,TGTGCCAGCAGCCAAGCCAGACAGGACGTCCAAGCGTTT,CASSQARQDVQAF
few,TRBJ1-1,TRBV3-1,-,TGTGCCAGCAGCCAAGGCGGCACTGGCAGACGGAACACTGAAGCTTTCTTT,CASSQGGTGRRNTEAFF
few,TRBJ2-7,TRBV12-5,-,TGTGCTAGTGCCCTAACCCCGGCCTCAGGCGAGCAGTACTTC,CASALTPASGEQYF
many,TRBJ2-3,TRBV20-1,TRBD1,TGCAGTGCCTCCGGGACAGCCTCAGATACGCAGTATTTT,CSASGTASDTQYF
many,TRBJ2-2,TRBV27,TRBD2,TGTGCCAGCAGTTTGTCGCTAGCGGGGGAGGGAAACACCGGGGAGCTGTTTTTT,CASSLSLAGEGNTGELFF
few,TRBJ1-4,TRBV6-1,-,TGTGCCAGCAGTGAAGCTCTGTTTCGGGGGCGGACTAATGAAAAACTGTTTTTT,CASSEALFRGRTNEKLFF
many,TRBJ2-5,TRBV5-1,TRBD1,TGCGCCAGCAGCTTTGCCAGGGGGCAGCAAGAGACCCAGTACTTC,CASSFARGQQETQYF
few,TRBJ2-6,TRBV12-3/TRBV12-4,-,TGTGCCAGCACCCTCGGGGCTGGGGCCAACGTCCTGACTTTC,CASTLGAGANVLTF
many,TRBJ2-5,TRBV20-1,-,TGCAGTGCTAGAGGTTATAGCGGCCAAGAGACCCAGTACTTC,CSARGYSGQETQYF
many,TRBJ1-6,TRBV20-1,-,TGCAGTGCAAATATAGGGACGGAGAATTCACCCCTCCACTTT,CSANIGTENSPLHF